This TCR beta chain was obtained from a study of blood T cell repertoires in COVID-19. The overall study: Acute and convalescent COVID-19 samples came from the United States, Italy and Spain. From T cells, B-cell-depleted T cells, or PBMCs came the material, which was cDNA or gDNA.

This CDR3 region has 16 residues. The junction had 4 bases not matched to a gene; V was cut back by 0 bases and J by 3 bases. In germline, CDR1 is MNHNY, CDR2 SVGAGI (reference sequence). This clone came up once. In the original workflow: Reference gene primer amplification yielded estimated nucleated cell counts. Profiling relied on immunoSEQ multiplex PCR, and the TCRdb table lists in-frame clones only, not all of them. The V and J calls and the clone size are those of that table, but D and trimming were determined from the DNA. The sample has over 250,000 clones, 83% seen once. The sequencing input was peripheral blood. J is TRBJ2-3 and V is TRBV6-6, with 9 bases fitting TRBD2. The TCR comes from a woman aged 45 to 65 who had recovered from COVID-19. In DNA, the CDR3 is TGTGCCAGCAGTTACTCGACGAGCGGGGGGACAGATACGCAGTATTTT. Encoded protein: CASSYSTSGGTDTQYF.